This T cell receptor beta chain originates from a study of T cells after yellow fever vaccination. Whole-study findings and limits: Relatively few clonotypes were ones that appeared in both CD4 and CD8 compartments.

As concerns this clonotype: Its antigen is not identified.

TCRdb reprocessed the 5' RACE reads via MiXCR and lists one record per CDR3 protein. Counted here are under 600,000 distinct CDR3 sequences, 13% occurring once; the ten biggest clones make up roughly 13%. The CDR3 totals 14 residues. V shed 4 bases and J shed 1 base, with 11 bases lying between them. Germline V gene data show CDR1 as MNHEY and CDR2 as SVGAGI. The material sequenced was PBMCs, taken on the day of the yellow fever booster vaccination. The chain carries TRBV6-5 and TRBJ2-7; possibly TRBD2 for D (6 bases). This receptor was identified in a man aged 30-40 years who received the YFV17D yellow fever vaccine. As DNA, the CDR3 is TGTGCCAGCAGTTGGGCGGGATCTTCCTACGAGCAGTACTTC. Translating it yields CASSWAGSSYEQYF.